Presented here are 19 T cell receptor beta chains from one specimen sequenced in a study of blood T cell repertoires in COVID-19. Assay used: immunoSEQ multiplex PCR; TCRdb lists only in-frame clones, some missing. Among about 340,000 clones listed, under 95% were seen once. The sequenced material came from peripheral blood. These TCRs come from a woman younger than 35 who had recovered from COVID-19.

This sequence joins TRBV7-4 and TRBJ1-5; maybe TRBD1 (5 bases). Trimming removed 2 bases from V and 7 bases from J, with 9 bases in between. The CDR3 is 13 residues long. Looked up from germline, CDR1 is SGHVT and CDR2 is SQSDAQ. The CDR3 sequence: CASSLCGTQPQHF. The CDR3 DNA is TGTGCCAGCAGCTTATGCGGGACCCAGCCCCAGCATTTT.

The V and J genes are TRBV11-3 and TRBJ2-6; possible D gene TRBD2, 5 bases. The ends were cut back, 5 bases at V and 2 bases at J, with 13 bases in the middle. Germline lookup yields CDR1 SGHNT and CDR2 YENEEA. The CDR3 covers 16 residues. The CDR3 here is CASSPRVSTGANVLTF. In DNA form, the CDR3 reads TGTGCCAGCAGCCCGCGGGTCTCCACTGGGGCCAACGTCCTGACTTTC.

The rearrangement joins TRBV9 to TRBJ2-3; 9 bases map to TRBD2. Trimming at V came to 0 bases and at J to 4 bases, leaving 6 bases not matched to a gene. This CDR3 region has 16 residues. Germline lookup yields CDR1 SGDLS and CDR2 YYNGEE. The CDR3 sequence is CASSVDTGLASDTQYF. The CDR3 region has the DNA TGTGCCAGCAGCGTAGATACGGGACTAGCCTCAGATACGCAGTATTTT.

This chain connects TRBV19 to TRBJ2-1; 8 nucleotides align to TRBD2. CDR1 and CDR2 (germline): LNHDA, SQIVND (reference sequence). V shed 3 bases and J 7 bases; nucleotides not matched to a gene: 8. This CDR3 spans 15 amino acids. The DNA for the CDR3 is TGTGCCAGTAGTATGTATTCCGGGAGGGTTAATGAGCAGTTCTTC. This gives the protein CASSMYSGRVNEQFF.

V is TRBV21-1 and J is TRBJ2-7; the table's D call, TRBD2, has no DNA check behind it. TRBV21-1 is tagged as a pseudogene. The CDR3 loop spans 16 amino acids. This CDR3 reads CASTQSASGMNYEQYV. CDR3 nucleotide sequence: TGTGCCAGCACCCAATCGGCTAGCGGGATGAATTACGAGCAGTACGTC.

CDR3 sequence reads: CAISELAGGDNEQFF. CDR3 DNA: TGTGCCATCAGTGAACTAGCGGGAGGGGACAATGAGCAGTTCTTC. J is TRBJ2-1 and V is TRBV10-3, with 13 bases that match TRBD2. Germline V gene lookup returns CDR1 ENHRY and CDR2 SYGVKD. The V gene end was trimmed by 3 bases and the J gene end by 5 bases; junction bases not matched to a gene: 1. This CDR3 contains 15 residues.

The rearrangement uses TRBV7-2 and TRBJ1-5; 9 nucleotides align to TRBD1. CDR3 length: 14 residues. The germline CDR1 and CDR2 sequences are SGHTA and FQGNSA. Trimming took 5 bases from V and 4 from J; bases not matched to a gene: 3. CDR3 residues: CASSRTGANQPQHF. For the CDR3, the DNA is TGTGCCAGCAGCCGGACAGGGGCAAATCAGCCCCAGCATTTT. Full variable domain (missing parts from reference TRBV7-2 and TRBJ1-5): GAGVSQSPSNKVTEKGKDVELRCDPISGHTALYWYRQSLGQGLEFLIYFQGNSAPDKSGLPSDRFSAERTGGSVSTLTIQRTQQEDSAVYLCASSRTGANQPQHFGDGTRLSIL.

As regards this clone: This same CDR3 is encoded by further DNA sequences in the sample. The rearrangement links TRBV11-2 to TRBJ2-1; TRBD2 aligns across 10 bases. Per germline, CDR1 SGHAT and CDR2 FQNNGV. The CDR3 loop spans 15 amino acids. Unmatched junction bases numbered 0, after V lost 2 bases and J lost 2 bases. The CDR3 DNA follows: TGTGCCAGCAGCTTAACTAGCGGGACCTACAATGAGCAGTTCTTC. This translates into CASSLTSGTYNEQFF.

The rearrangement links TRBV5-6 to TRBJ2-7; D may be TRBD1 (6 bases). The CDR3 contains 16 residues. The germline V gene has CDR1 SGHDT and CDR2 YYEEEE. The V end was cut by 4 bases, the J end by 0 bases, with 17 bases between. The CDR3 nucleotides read TGTGCCAGCAGCCTTGACAGGCGCAGACCCTCCTACGAGCAGTACGTC. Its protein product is CASSLDRRRPSYEQYV.

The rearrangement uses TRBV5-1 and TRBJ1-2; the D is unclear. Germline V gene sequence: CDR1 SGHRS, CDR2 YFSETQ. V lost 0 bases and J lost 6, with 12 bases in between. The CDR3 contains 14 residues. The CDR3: CASSLVPGSNGYTF. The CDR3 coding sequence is TGCGCCAGCAGCTTGGTCCCGGGATCGAATGGCTACACCTTC.

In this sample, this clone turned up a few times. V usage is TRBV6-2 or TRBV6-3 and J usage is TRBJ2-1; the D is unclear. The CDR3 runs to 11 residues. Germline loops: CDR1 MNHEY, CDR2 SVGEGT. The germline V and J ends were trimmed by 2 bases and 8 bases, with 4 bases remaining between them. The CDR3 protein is CASSYPDEQFF. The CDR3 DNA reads TGTGCCAGCAGTTACCCGGATGAGCAGTTCTTC.

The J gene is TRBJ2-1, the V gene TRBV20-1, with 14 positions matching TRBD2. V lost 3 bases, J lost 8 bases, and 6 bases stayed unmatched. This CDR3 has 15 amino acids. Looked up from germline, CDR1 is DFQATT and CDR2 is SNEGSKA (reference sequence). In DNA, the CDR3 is TGCAGTGCTAGTGTCGGGACTAGCGGGAGCTATGAGCAGTTCTTC. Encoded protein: CSASVGTSGSYEQFF.

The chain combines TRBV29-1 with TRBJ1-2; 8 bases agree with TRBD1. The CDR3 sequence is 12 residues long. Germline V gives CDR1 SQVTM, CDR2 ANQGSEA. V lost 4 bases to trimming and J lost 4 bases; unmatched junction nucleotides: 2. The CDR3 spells CSVATGAYGYTF. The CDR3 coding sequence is TGCAGCGTTGCGACAGGGGCCTATGGCTACACCTTC.

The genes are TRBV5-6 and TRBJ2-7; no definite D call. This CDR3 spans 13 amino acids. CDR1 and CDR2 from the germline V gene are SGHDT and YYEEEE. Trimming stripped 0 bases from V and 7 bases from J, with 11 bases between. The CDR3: CASSLGHFGEQYV. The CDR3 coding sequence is TGTGCCAGCAGCTTGGGGCACTTCGGGGAGCAGTACGTC.

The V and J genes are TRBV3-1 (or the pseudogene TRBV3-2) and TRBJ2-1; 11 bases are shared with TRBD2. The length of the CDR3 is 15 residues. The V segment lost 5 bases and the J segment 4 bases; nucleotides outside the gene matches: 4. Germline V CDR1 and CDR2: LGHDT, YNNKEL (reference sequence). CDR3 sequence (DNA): TGTGCCAGCAGCGAGGGACTAGCGGTGTACAATGAGCAGTTCTTC. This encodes CASSEGLAVYNEQFF.

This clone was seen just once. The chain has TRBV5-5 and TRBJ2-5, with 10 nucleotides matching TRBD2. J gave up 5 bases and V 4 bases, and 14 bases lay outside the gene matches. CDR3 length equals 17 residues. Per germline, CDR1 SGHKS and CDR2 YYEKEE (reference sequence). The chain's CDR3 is CASSLTGTSVMLETQYF. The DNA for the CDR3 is TGTGCCAGCAGCCTGACCGGGACTAGCGTGATGTTGGAGACCCAGTACTTC.

In DNA, the CDR3 is TGTGCCAGCAGCCTTCGACTAGTCACAGATACGCAGTATTTT. Translated, it gives CASSLRLVTDTQYF. The chain joins TRBV11-3 to TRBJ2-3; possible D gene TRBD2, 6 bases. The CDR3 length is 14 residues. The germline V gene encodes CDR1 SGHNT and CDR2 YENEEA. Trimming pared 5 bases from V and 2 bases from J, leaving 11 bases between.

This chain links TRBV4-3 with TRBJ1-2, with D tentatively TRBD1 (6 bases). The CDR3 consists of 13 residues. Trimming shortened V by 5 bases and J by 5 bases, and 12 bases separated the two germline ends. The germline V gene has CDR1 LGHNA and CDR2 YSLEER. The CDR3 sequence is CASSARGRYGYTF. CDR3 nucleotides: TGCGCCAGCAGCGCCAGGGGAAGATATGGCTACACCTTC.

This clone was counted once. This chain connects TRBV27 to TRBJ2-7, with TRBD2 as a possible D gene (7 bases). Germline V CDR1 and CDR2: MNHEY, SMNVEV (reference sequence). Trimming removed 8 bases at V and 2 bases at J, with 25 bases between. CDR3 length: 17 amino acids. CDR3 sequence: CASDPAGGGGHTYEQYV. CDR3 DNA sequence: TGTGCCAGCGACCCCGCCGGGGGAGGGGGACATACCTACGAGCAGTACGTC.